These T cell receptor beta chains were read from a single sample in a study of beta chain features in type 1 diabetes. Assay used: immunoSEQ multiplex PCR; TCRdb lists only in-frame clones, some missing. The sample carries more than 300,000 clones, less than 10% recorded once. Material for sequencing was central memory CD4+ T cells from blood. Every receptor here comes from a young woman in good health. Both conserved end residues are part of each CDR3. A D gene is named only where the DNA matches it firmly. Only part of the rows carry a size: once, few, many, or a class if the clone is expanded.

d_gene	abundance	v_gene	j_gene	CDR3nt	CDR3aa
.	.	TRBV7-2	TRBJ2-7	TGTGCCAGCAGCTCGGACAGACAAACAGAGCAGTACTTC	CASSSDRQTEQYF
.	many	TRBV7-3	TRBJ2-1	TGTGCCAGCAGCCCGACTCCGACCCGTGGAGAGCAGTTCTTC	CASSPTPTRGEQFF
TRBD2	.	TRBV28	TRBJ2-7	TGTGCCAGCAGTCGAATGTCTAGCGGGAGCTACGAGCAGTACTTC	CASSRMSSGSYEQYF
TRBD2	few	TRBV15	TRBJ2-4	TGTGCCACCAGCAGAGATGTGGGACTAGCGGGACTTAAAAACATTCAGTACTTC	CATSRDVGLAGLKNIQYF
.	few	TRBV7-9	TRBJ1-4	TGTGCCAGCAGCGTCCAGGGCGGGGAAAAACTGTTTTTT	CASSVQGGEKLFF
TRBD1	.	TRBV7-8	TRBJ2-2	TGTGCCAGCAGCCCAGGGGGCGCCACCGGGGAGCTGTTTTTT	CASSPGGATGELFF
.	many	TRBV29-1	TRBJ2-7	TGCAGCGTTGAAGCCCCCGGGCCACAGGGCTACGAGCAGTACTTC	CSVEAPGPQGYEQYF
.	many	TRBV28	TRBJ2-1	TGTGCCAGCAGTATCGCTTTTGAGCAGTTCTTC	CASSIAFEQFF
.	few	TRBV7-2	TRBJ1-5	TGTGCCAGCAGTGGTGGGGGCAATCAGCCCCAGCATTTT	CASSGGGNQPQHF
TRBD1	.	TRBV6-6	TRBJ1-5	TGTGCCAGCAGTTACACACAGGGGCAGCCCCAGCATTTT	CASSYTQGQPQHF
TRBD1	many	TRBV2	TRBJ1-4	TGTGCCAGCAGGATAGACAGGGGCATTGGTGAAAAACTGTTTTTT	CASRIDRGIGEKLFF
.	.	TRBV28	TRBJ1-5	TGTGCCAGCAGTTTAGTGACAGGCAATCAGCCCCAGCATTTT	CASSLVTGNQPQHF
TRBD1	many	TRBV18	TRBJ2-1	TGTGCCAGCTCACTCGACAGGGGGGACAATGAGCAGTTCTTC	CASSLDRGDNEQFF
.	.	TRBV11-2	TRBJ2-7	TGTGCCAGCAGCCCCCAGGTCGGGGGCGACGAGCAGTACTTC	CASSPQVGGDEQYF
.	many	TRBV23-1	TRBJ1-1	TGCGCCAGCAGTCTTGGACACGCTTTCTTT	CASSLGHAFF
.	.	TRBV28	TRBJ1-5	TGTGCCAGCAGTTTGGGGACGGCCGGGAACCAGCCCCAGCATTTT	CASSLGTAGNQPQHF
TRBD2	.	TRBV2	TRBJ2-3	TGTGCCAGCAGCGAGCGGGAGCCTTCTAGCACAGATACGCAGTATTTT	CASSEREPSSTDTQYF
.	many	TRBV28	TRBJ2-7	TGTGCCAGCAGGTCGTTCAGCGGGTCCTACGAGCAGTACTTC	CASRSFSGSYEQYF
.	many	TRBV5-1	TRBJ1-1	TGCGCCAGCAGCTTATCGACAGCGAACACTGAAGCTTTCTTT	CASSLSTANTEAFF
.	few	TRBV7-9	TRBJ2-3	TGTGCCAGCAACCACGAGGGGAAAGACTTCACAGATACGCAGTATTTT	CASNHEGKDFTDTQYF
TRBD1	.	TRBV5-1	TRBJ1-1	TGCGCCAGCAGCGTGGACAGGACCGACTCAATGAACACTGAAGCTTTCTTT	CASSVDRTDSMNTEAFF
.	few	TRBV27	TRBJ1-5	TGTGCCAGCAGTTTATCGGCGGGAGCCCTTAGCAATCAGCCCCAGCATTTT	CASSLSAGALSNQPQHF
.	few	TRBV29-1	TRBJ2-5	TGCAGCGAGGTTACGGCGGGGAACCAAGAGACCCAGTACTTC	CSEVTAGNQETQYF
TRBD1	few	TRBV10-3	TRBJ1-5	TGTGCCACGACAGGGGAGTATAGCAATCAGCCCCAGCATTTT	CATTGEYSNQPQHF
.	many	TRBV29-1	TRBJ1-2	TGCAGCGTTGAAACCGGGGGCTACACCTTC	CSVETGGYTF
.	few	TRBV11-1	TRBJ2-3	TGTGCCAGCAGCCCCCGCGCCGGGACTTATAGCACAGATACGCAGTATTTT	CASSPRAGTYSTDTQYF
.	many	TRBV7-8	TRBJ2-5	TGTGCCAGCAGCTTGACCGGGACCATGTTCCAAGAGACCCAGTACTTC	CASSLTGTMFQETQYF
.	medium-sized	TRBV11-2	TRBJ2-3	TGTGCCAGCAGCCCCCAAACGCAGGCCACAGATACGCAGTATTTT	CASSPQTQATDTQYF
TRBD2	few	TRBV2	TRBJ2-5	TGTGCCAGCAGGGCGGGACTAGCGGAGCAAGAGACCCAGTACTTC	CASRAGLAEQETQYF
TRBD2	few	TRBV28	TRBJ2-1	TGTGCCAGCAGCCAACTAGCGGCGGGCTCCTACAATGAGCAGTTCTTC	CASSQLAAGSYNEQFF
TRBD1	few	TRBV4-3	TRBJ2-5	TGCGCCAGCAGCCAAGAGGGACAGGGATCGGGCGAGACCCAGTACTTC	CASSQEGQGSGETQYF
TRBD2	few	TRBV6-7	TRBJ2-7	TGTGCCAGCAGTTACTCGGACACTAGCGGAGCGCCGCGCACCTACGAGCAGTACTTC	CASSYSDTSGAPRTYEQYF
.	.	TRBV29-1	TRBJ1-5	TGCAGCGCTAGGGACACCAATCAGCCCCAGCATTTT	CSARDTNQPQHF
.	.	TRBV7-8	TRBJ2-1	TGTGCCAGCAGCTTATTATCTGGGACCGCCAACTACAATGAGCAGTTCTTC	CASSLLSGTANYNEQFF
.	few	TRBV7-2	TRBJ2-3	TGTGCCAGCAGCTCTTCCGGGACCGCTACTACAGATACGCAGTATTTT	CASSSSGTATTDTQYF
TRBD2	.	TRBV13	TRBJ2-5	TGTGCCAGCAGTCCCGGGACTAGCGGGAGTGGTAAGGAGACCCAGTACTTC	CASSPGTSGSGKETQYF
.	few	TRBV7-9	TRBJ1-1	TGTGCCAGCAGCGCCCAACAGGGCTTTGAAGCTTTCTTT	CASSAQQGFEAFF
.	.	TRBV6-1	TRBJ2-7	TGTGCCAGCAAATTCCCGGGGGAAGAGTACTTC	CASKFPGEEYF
.	.	TRBV7-2	TRBJ2-1	TGTGCCAGCAGCACGAGGGGCCTAGAGGGTCGCTCCTACAATGAGCAGTTCTTC	CASSTRGLEGRSYNEQFF
TRBD2	few	TRBV2	TRBJ2-7	TGTGCCAGCAGAGAGAGAACCAAGCGGGGGTACTTC	CASRERTKRGYF
.	.	TRBV23-1	TRBJ2-7	TGCGCCAGCAGTCGCGACACGCCGCCCGCCGAGCAGTACTTC	CASSRDTPPAEQYF
.	few	TRBV7-6	TRBJ2-2	TGTGCCAGCAGCTCCTATCGGACAGTCGCTACCGGGGAGCTGTTTTTT	CASSSYRTVATGELFF
TRBD1	.	TRBV7-2	TRBJ1-5	TGTGCCAGCAGCTTATTTCAGGGACAGAGATATAGCAATCAGCCCCAGCATTTT	CASSLFQGQRYSNQPQHF
.	few	TRBV2	TRBJ1-2	TGTGCCAGCAGTGAGACAGCCAACTATGGCTACACCTTC	CASSETANYGYTF
TRBD1	few	TRBV29-1	TRBJ2-3	TGCAGCGTCGGACTGACAGGGTTGTATGCTACGCAGTATTTT	CSVGLTGLYATQYF